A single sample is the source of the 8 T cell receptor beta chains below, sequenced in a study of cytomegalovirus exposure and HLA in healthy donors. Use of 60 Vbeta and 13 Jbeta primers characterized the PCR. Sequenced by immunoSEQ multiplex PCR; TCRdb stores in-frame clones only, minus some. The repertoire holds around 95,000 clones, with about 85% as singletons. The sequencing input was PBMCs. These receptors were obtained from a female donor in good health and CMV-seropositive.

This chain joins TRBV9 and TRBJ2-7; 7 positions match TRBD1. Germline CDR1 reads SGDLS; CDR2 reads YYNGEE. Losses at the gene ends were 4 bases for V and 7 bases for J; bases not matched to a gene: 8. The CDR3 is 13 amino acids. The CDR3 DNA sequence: TGTGCCAGCAGCCCGACAGGGTTGGGAGAGCAGTACTTC. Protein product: CASSPTGLGEQYF.

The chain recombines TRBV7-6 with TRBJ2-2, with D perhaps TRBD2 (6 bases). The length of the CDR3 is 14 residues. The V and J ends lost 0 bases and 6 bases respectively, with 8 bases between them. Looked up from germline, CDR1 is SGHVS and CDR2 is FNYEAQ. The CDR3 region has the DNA TGTGCCAGCAGCTTAGCCGGGAGTGCCGGGGAGCTGTTTTTT. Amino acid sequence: CASSLAGSAGELFF.

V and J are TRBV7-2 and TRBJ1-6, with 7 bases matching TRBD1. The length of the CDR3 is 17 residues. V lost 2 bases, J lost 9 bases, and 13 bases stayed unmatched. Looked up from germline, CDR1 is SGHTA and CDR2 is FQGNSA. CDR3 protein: CASSLPKGGQASSPLHF. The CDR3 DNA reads TGTGCCAGCAGCTTACCTAAGGGTGGACAGGCGAGTTCACCCCTCCACTTT.

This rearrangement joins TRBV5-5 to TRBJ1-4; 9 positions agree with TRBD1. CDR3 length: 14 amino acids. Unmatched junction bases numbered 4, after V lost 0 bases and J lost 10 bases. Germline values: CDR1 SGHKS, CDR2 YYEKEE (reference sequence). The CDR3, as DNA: TGTGCCAGCAGCTTGGCCGGGGACAGGGCAAAACTGTTTTTT. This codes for CASSLAGDRAKLFF.

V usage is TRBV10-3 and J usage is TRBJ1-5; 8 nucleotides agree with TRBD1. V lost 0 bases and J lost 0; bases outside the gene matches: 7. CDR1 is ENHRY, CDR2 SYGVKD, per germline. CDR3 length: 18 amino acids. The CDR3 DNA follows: TGTGCCATCAGTGAGTCTAGAACAGGGGGAATTAGCAATCAGCCCCAGCATTTT. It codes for CAISESRTGGISNQPQHF.

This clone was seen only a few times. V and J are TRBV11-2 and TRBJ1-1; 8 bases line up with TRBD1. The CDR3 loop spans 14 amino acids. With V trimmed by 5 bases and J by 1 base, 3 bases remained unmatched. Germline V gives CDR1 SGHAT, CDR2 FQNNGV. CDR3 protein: CASSAGQGNTEAFF. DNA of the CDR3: TGTGCCAGCAGCGCCGGACAGGGGAACACTGAAGCTTTCTTT.

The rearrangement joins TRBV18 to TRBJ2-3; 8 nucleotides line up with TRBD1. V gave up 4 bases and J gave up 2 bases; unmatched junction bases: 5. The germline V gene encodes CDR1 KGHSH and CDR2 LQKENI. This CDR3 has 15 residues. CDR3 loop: CASSRGQVDTDTQYF. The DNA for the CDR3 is TGTGCCAGCTCACGGGGACAGGTTGACACAGATACGCAGTATTTT. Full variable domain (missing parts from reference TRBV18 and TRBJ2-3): NAGVMQNPRHLVRRRGQEARLRCSPMKGHSHVYWYRQLPEEGLKFMVYLQKENIIDESGMPKERFSAEFPKEGPSILRIQQVVRGDSAAYFCASSRGQVDTDTQYFGPGTRLTVL.

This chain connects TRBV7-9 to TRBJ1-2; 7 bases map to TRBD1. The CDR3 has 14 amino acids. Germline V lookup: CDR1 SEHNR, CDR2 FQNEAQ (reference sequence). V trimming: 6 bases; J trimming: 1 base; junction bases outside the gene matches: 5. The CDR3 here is CASSSGDSNYGYTF. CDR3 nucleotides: TGTGCCAGCAGTTCGGGGGACAGTAACTATGGCTACACCTTC.